This T cell receptor (beta chain) stems from a study of cytomegalovirus exposure and HLA in healthy donors. The V end lost 3 bases, the J end lost 0 bases, and 12 bases lay between the germline ends. This CDR3 comprises 16 residues. Germline V gene sequence: CDR1 MDHEN, CDR2 SYDVKM. PCR used 60 Vbeta primers and 13 Jbeta primers. This table comes from immunoSEQ multiplex PCR, and its TCRdb copy is limited to in-frame clones, with some not included. This sample has approximately 110,000 clones, with approximately 80% found just once. This clonotype was obtained from a woman between 40 and 55 years old in good health and CMV-seropositive. This chain links TRBV28 with TRBJ1-3, with D unclear. Sequenced: PBMCs. CDR3 sequence (DNA): TGTGCCAGCAGTTTCGCCGATCTTAGCTCTGGAAACACCATATATTTT. This sequence encodes CASSFADLSSGNTIYF.